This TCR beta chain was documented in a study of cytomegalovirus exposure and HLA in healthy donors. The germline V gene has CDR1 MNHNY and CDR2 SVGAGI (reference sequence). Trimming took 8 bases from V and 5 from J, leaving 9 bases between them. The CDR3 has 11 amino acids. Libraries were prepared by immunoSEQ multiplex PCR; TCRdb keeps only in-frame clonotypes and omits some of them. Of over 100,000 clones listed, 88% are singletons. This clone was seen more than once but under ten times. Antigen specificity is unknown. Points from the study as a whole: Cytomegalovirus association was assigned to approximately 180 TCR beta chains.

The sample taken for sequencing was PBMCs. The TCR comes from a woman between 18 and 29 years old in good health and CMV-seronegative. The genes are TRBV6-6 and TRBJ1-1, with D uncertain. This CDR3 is CASGRETEAFF. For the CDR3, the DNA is TGTGCCAGCGGAAGGGAGACTGAAGCTTTCTTT.